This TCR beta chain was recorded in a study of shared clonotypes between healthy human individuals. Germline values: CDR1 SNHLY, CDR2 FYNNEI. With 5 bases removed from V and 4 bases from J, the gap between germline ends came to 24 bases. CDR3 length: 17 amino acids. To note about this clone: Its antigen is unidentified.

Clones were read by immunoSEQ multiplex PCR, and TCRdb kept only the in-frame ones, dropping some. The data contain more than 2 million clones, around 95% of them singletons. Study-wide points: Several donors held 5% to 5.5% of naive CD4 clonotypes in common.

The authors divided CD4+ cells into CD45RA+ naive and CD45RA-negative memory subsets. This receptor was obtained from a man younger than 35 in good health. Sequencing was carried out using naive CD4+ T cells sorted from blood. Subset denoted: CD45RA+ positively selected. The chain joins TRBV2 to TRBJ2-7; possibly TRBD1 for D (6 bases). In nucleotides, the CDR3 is TGTGCCAGCAGTTACTCACAGGGCGATACCCTTTTGTACGAGCAGTACTTC. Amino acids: CASSYSQGDTLLYEQYF.